Listed below are T cell receptor beta chains from one sample, sequenced in a study of cytomegalovirus exposure and HLA in healthy donors. Some clones are missing from TCRdb's copy, which holds only in-frame ones; the method was immunoSEQ multiplex PCR. Of approximately 190,000 clones listed, roughly 80% are singletons. Sequencing used PBMCs. The receptor set was obtained from a woman aged 18-29 years in good health and CMV-seronegative. Each CDR3 is given with its conserved first and last residue. Fields, in order: D gene, V gene, clone size, J gene, CDR3 protein, CDR3 DNA. A D gene is named only where the DNA matches it firmly. The size of a clone is reported for some rows only, either as once, few or many, or as a class for expanded clones.

>TRBD1|TRBV2|NA|TRBJ1-5
CASQGVGNQPQHF
TGTGCCAGCCAGGGGGTGGGCAATCAGCCCCAGCATTTT
>TRBD1|TRBV6-5|NA|TRBJ1-6
CASSYSIGTANSPLHF
TGTGCCAGCAGTTACTCAATCGGGACAGCTAATTCACCCCTCCACTTT
>TRBD1|TRBV30|few|TRBJ1-2
CAWSTGGGGYTF
TGTGCCTGGAGTACAGGGGGTGGTGGCTACACCTTC
>NA|TRBV21-1|NA|TRBJ1-2
CASSKTPPDREIYGYTF
TGTGCCAGCAGCAAAACGCCCCCGGACAGGGAAATATATGGCTACACCTTC
>TRBD1|TRBV28|NA|TRBJ1-1
CASSTTGVIGNTEAFF
TGTGCCAGCAGTACGACAGGGGTGATTGGTAACACTGAAGCTTTCTTT
>TRBD1|TRBV11-2|NA|TRBJ1-3
CASSWDSSGNTIYF
TGTGCCAGCAGCTGGGACAGCTCTGGAAACACCATATATTTT
>TRBD1|TRBV28|NA|TRBJ1-1
CAIDRVRNTEAFF
TGTGCCATTGACAGGGTCAGGAACACTGAAGCTTTCTTT
>TRBD1|TRBV2|NA|TRBJ2-3
CASGQGGTDTQYF
TGTGCCAGCGGACAGGGGGGCACAGATACGCAGTATTTT
>NA|TRBV7-9|medium-sized|TRBJ2-7
CACTGGSYEQYF
TGTGCCTGTACGGGGGGCAGCTACGAGCAGTACTTC
>NA|TRBV29-1|NA|TRBJ2-2
CSVEDPGVANTGELFF
TGCAGCGTTGAAGATCCGGGGGTGGCGAACACCGGGGAGCTGTTTTTT
>NA|TRBV27|NA|TRBJ1-2
CASSRGSTWAGYGYTF
TGTGCCAGCAGTAGGGGGTCCACCTGGGCAGGCTATGGCTACACCTTC
>NA|TRBV5-1|NA|TRBJ1-1
CASSSSQNTEAFF
TGCGCCAGCAGCAGCTCCCAGAACACTGAAGCTTTCTTT
>TRBD1|TRBV19|NA|TRBJ1-5
CASTTGGSNQPQHF
TGTGCCAGTACCACAGGGGGTAGCAATCAGCCCCAGCATTTT
>TRBD1|TRBV11-3|NA|TRBJ2-1
CASSRDREHNEQFF
TGTGCCAGCAGCCGGGACAGGGAGCACAATGAGCAGTTCTTC
>TRBD2|TRBV5-4|NA|TRBJ2-3
CASSLAGEGTQYF
TGTGCCAGCAGCTTAGCTGGGGAGGGTACGCAGTATTTT
>NA|TRBV11-2|NA|TRBJ1-1
CASSLTGDTEAFF
TGTGCCAGCAGCTTAACGGGGGACACTGAAGCTTTCTTT
>NA|TRBV19|NA|TRBJ2-1
CASSIGAGRMGQFF
TGTGCCAGTAGTATAGGAGCAGGCCGGATGGGGCAGTTCTTC
>TRBD1|TRBV7-2|NA|TRBJ2-5
CASSARDRGRETQYF
TGTGCCAGCAGCGCCCGGGACAGGGGCCGGGAGACCCAGTACTTC
>NA|TRBV9|NA|TRBJ1-3
CASSVGSYSGNTIYF
TGTGCCAGCAGCGTAGGTTCTTACTCTGGAAACACCATATATTTT
>NA|TRBV20-1|NA|TRBJ1-1
CSAPGEGSAFF
TGCAGTGCCCCAGGGGAGGGGAGTGCTTTCTTT
>TRBD2|TRBV28|NA|TRBJ2-7
CASSFLSGNHEQYF
TGTGCCAGCAGTTTCCTTAGCGGGAACCACGAGCAGTACTTC
>NA|TRBV15|NA|TRBJ2-7
CATSSYTGGAYEQYF
TGTGCCACCAGCAGCTATACAGGGGGGGCCTACGAGCAGTACTTC
>TRBD1|TRBV6-5|NA|TRBJ1-2
CASSYSVTGNYGYTF
TGTGCCAGCAGTTACTCGGTGACAGGGAACTATGGCTACACCTTC
>TRBD2|TRBV10-1|NA|TRBJ2-3
CASSELAGASLATQYF
TGCGCCAGCAGTGAACTGGCGGGAGCCAGCTTGGCTACGCAGTATTTT
>TRBD1|TRBV6-1|NA|TRBJ2-7
CASRGTGYSYEQYF
TGTGCCAGCAGAGGGACAGGGTATTCCTACGAGCAGTACTTC
>NA|TRBV4-1|NA|TRBJ1-1
CASSLGLRGDTEAFF
TGCGCCAGCAGCCTAGGCTTACGGGGGGACACTGAAGCTTTCTTT
>NA|TRBV7-9|NA|TRBJ1-6
CASSPGLEGISPLHF
TGTGCCAGCAGCCCGGGACTCGAGGGAATTTCACCCCTCCACTTT
>NA|TRBV4-1|NA|TRBJ2-1
CASSQDGGGRGSEQFF
TGCGCCAGCAGCCAAGACGGGGGCGGGAGAGGCAGTGAGCAGTTCTTC
>TRBD2|TRBV6-1|NA|TRBJ2-1
CASLRGREAGEQFF
TGTGCCAGCCTCCGAGGGCGGGAGGCTGGGGAGCAGTTCTTC
>NA|TRBV6-4|NA|TRBJ2-1
CASSDRGGADEQFF
TGTGCCAGCAGTGACCGGGGCGGGGCGGATGAGCAGTTCTTC